Listed below are T cell receptor beta chains from one sample, sequenced in a study of TIL therapy for anti-PD-1-resistant metastatic lung cancer. Measured with immunoSEQ multiplex PCR; TCRdb has only the in-frame clones, and not every one. The repertoire consists of 25,000 to 30,000 clones, with 63% occurring once and the leading ten covering 15% to 20%. The sample here was tumor tissue, taken at baseline. Source of these receptors: a woman aged 30-79 years with non-small cell lung cancer. CDR3s include the opening cysteine and the closing phenylalanine or tryptophan. The order of the fields is V gene, J gene, clone size, D gene, CDR3 DNA, CDR3 protein. A D gene is named only where the DNA matches it firmly. The listing skips clone size in some rows; elsewhere it reads once, few, many or a size class.

V: TRBV9; J: TRBJ2-3; size: once; D: NA; DNA: TGTGCCAGCAGCGTAGCTGCGGTAGGGGCCCCTAGACACACGACAGATACGCAGTATTTT; CDR3: CASSVAAVGAPRHTTDTQYF
V: TRBV5-1; J: TRBJ2-3; size: NA; D: NA; DNA: TGCGCCAGCAGCTTGGGCGCCCCCACAGATACGCAGTATTTT; CDR3: CASSLGAPTDTQYF
V: TRBV11-3; J: TRBJ2-3; size: NA; D: NA; DNA: TGTGCCAGCAGCTTAGGAGGGACAGATACGCAGTATTTT; CDR3: CASSLGGTDTQYF
V: TRBV7-9; J: TRBJ2-7; size: NA; D: TRBD2; DNA: TGTGCCAGCAGCTTGAGCGGGACGGCTTCCTACGAGCAGTACTTC; CDR3: CASSLSGTASYEQYF
V: TRBV4-1; J: TRBJ1-1; size: NA; D: NA; DNA: TGCGCCAGCAGCCAAGCCTTCAGGGCCAACACTGAAGCTTTCTTT; CDR3: CASSQAFRANTEAFF
V: TRBV6-9; J: TRBJ1-4; size: NA; D: NA; DNA: TGTGCCAGCAGTTCGTGGAAGGGGGAAAAACTGTTTTTT; CDR3: CASSSWKGEKLFF
V: TRBV7-6; J: TRBJ2-2; size: NA; D: TRBD1; DNA: TGTGCCAGCAGCCCCAGACCCACCGGGACAGGGAAGCCCGGGGAGCTGTTTTTT; CDR3: CASSPRPTGTGKPGELFF
V: TRBV7-6; J: TRBJ2-7; size: NA; D: TRBD2; DNA: TGTGCCAGCAGCTTAAGCGGGAGCAACGAGCAGTACTTC; CDR3: CASSLSGSNEQYF
V: TRBV20-1; J: TRBJ1-2; size: NA; D: NA; DNA: TGCAGTGCTAGGTGGAGCTATGGCTACACCTTC; CDR3: CSARWSYGYTF
V: TRBV27; J: TRBJ2-1; size: few; D: NA; DNA: TGTGCCAGCAGTTTACGGGAACCCGCTAGCTATGAGCAGTTCTTC; CDR3: CASSLREPASYEQFF
V: TRBV4-2; J: TRBJ1-4; size: NA; D: TRBD1; DNA: TGTGCCAGCAGCCAAGAGGGACAGGTTAATGAAAAACTGTTTTTT; CDR3: CASSQEGQVNEKLFF
V: TRBV14; J: TRBJ1-1; size: medium-sized; D: NA; DNA: TGTGCCAGCAGCCTCGGACTTCGCGATGAAGCTTTCTTT; CDR3: CASSLGLRDEAFF
V: TRBV4-1; J: TRBJ1-4; size: NA; D: NA; DNA: TGCGCCAGCAGCCCCAGGGTGGGGGGTAATGAAAAACTGTTTTTT; CDR3: CASSPRVGGNEKLFF
V: TRBV11-2; J: TRBJ2-1; size: NA; D: TRBD1; DNA: TGTGCCAGCAGCTCACAGGGGGCGCAGCCAAATGAGCAGTTCTTC; CDR3: CASSSQGAQPNEQFF
V: TRBV27; J: TRBJ2-1; size: few; D: NA; DNA: TGTGCCAGCAGTTTCAGGGGATTGAGGTACAATGAGCAGTTCTTC; CDR3: CASSFRGLRYNEQFF
V: TRBV19; J: TRBJ2-3; size: NA; D: NA; DNA: TGTGCCGTGGGGTCTTTCGGAGCCGATACGCAGTATTTT; CDR3: CAVGSFGADTQYF
V: TRBV7-8; J: TRBJ1-3; size: few; D: NA; DNA: TGTGCCAGCAGCTTAGTTCAATTAAGCTCTGGAAACACCATATATTTT; CDR3: CASSLVQLSSGNTIYF
V: TRBV6-1; J: TRBJ1-2; size: NA; D: TRBD1; DNA: TGTGCCAGCAGGGGACAGGGACCCACTAACTATGGCTACACCTTC; CDR3: CASRGQGPTNYGYTF
V: TRBV5-8; J: TRBJ2-1; size: NA; D: NA; DNA: TGTGCCAGCAGCTTGGGGCTATTCGGTGAGCAGTTCTTC; CDR3: CASSLGLFGEQFF
V: TRBV2; J: TRBJ1-2; size: few; D: NA; DNA: TGTGCCAGCAGTCAGAGTAAGGATGGCTACACCTTC; CDR3: CASSQSKDGYTF
V: TRBV10-2; J: TRBJ1-4; size: few; D: NA; DNA: TGCGCCAGCAGACCGGAGTTGGTCCACGAAAAACTGTTTTTT; CDR3: CASRPELVHEKLFF
V: TRBV10-2; J: TRBJ2-7; size: once; D: NA; DNA: TGCGCCAGCAGGCCCGTTAGTGGCCCGCCCTCCTACGAGCAGTACTTC; CDR3: CASRPVSGPPSYEQYF